Reported below is one TCR beta chain. This sample was included in a study of OX40 agonist ivuxolimab in advanced cancers. Measured with immunoSEQ multiplex PCR; TCRdb has only the in-frame clones, and not every one. The sample records some 76,000 clones, around 82% being singletons. The sequence was collected from an adult with an advanced solid tumor such as melanoma, head and neck, liver or kidney cancer. The sequences come from CD4+ or CD8+ T cells sorted from blood, collected in a trial of the OX40 agonist ivuxolimab.

CDR3: CASSEVPVPEAFF. The CDR3 bases are TGTGCCAGCAGTGAAGTCCCGGTACCTGAAGCTTTCTTT. V is TRBV6-1 and J is TRBJ1-1; D is unclear. Trimming pared 1 base from V and 6 bases from J, leaving 9 bases between. CDR3 size: 13 residues. CDR1 and CDR2 from the germline V gene are MNHNS and SASEGT.